The entry that follows covers one TCR beta chain sequence. Its antigen is currently unknown. Produced via immunoSEQ multiplex PCR; TCRdb's table is partial and in-frame only. The data show more than 200,000 clones, with about 75% seen just once and 5.5% to 7% held by the top ten. The sample originates from a study of cytotoxic CD8 clonotypes in ibrutinib-treated CLL. Study at large: The patient breakdown showed about ten relapsed/refractory and around 16 treatment-naive cases, with about 18 IGHV unmutated. Study-wide results and limits: Clonality at baseline surpassed age-matched healthy donors and tracked circulating CD8+ T-cell counts.

Genomic DNA in a quantity of about 2 micrograms was derived from cryopreserved PBMCs for TCR beta libraries. Between the trimmed V and J ends, which lost 4 bases and 4 bases, there was a span of 12 bases. The germline CDR1 and CDR2 sequences are GTSNPN and SVGIG (reference sequence). CDR3 length: 13 residues. This receptor was obtained from a human donor with chronic lymphocytic leukemia. The chain employs TRBV30 and TRBJ2-3; D not certain. This specimen consisted of PBMCs, obtained after 12 months of ibrutinib treatment. The CDR3 is CAWKWGGADTQYF. Here the CDR3 DNA reads TGTGCCTGGAAATGGGGTGGCGCAGATACGCAGTATTTT.